This T cell receptor beta chain was retrieved from a study of monozygotic twins with inflammatory bowel disease. General study points: The co-twins with IBD showed lower TCRbeta diversity (inverse Simpson) than their healthy siblings. Healthy twins showed more clonotype sharing with others than IBD patients, especially patients with disease activity.

cDNA for TCRalpha and TCRbeta was amplified by nested PCRs of 15 to 20 then approximately 9 cycles. TCRdb reprocessed the 5' RACE reads and stores each CDR3 protein as one record, lacking DNA. The sample data list roughly 330,000 distinct CDR3 sequences. The germline gives CDR1 SGHDT, CDR2 YYEEEE. The CDR3 is 13 amino acids. Concerning this clonotype itself: Its antigen is as yet unknown.

The chain is built from TRBV5-6 and TRBJ2-3. The clonotype comes from a human donor with ulcerative colitis or Crohn's disease, or a healthy co-twin of an affected twin (not recorded which). Sequencing used blood. The CDR3 region is CASSFRVADTQYF.